Listed below are T cell receptor beta chains from one sample, sequenced in a study of OX40 agonist ivuxolimab in advanced cancers. Profiled with immunoSEQ multiplex PCR; TCRdb holds only in-frame clones, not every one. Of some 49,000 clones in the sample, around four fifths are singletons; the top ten hold about 3.9%. Source: CD4+ or CD8+ T cells sorted from blood, taken in a trial of the OX40 agonist ivuxolimab. These receptors all come from an adult with an advanced solid tumor such as melanoma, head and neck, liver or kidney cancer. The CDR3 runs from the conserved cysteine through the conserved F or W. The D gene is left open where the match is weak. The size of a clone is reported for some rows only, either as once, few or many, or as a class for expanded clones.

d_call: TRBD1; v_call: TRBV7-6; j_call: TRBJ2-7; clone_size: .; cdr3_nt: TGTGCCAGCAGCAAAGCCCCCCCGGGACAGACTTACGAGCAGTACTTC; cdr3_aa: CASSKAPPGQTYEQYF
d_call: TRBD1; v_call: TRBV5-4; j_call: TRBJ2-5; clone_size: .; cdr3_nt: TGTGCCAGCAGCTTATCCAGGGGGACAGAGACCCAGTACTTC; cdr3_aa: CASSLSRGTETQYF
d_call: .; v_call: TRBV9; j_call: TRBJ2-1; clone_size: .; cdr3_nt: TGTGCCAGCAGCCCCCGGAGGGACGCTGAAACCTTCGGGTACAATGAGCAGTTCTTC; cdr3_aa: CASSPRRDAETFGYNEQFF
d_call: .; v_call: TRBV5-3; j_call: TRBJ1-1; clone_size: .; cdr3_nt: TGTGCCAGCAGCCGCTGGGGTCTCGATGAAGCTTTCTTT; cdr3_aa: CASSRWGLDEAFF
d_call: .; v_call: TRBV6-5; j_call: TRBJ2-3; clone_size: once; cdr3_nt: TGTGCCAGCAACCTAGCAGCGGGCACAGATACGCAGTATTTT; cdr3_aa: CASNLAAGTDTQYF
d_call: .; v_call: TRBV6-5; j_call: TRBJ1-6; clone_size: .; cdr3_nt: TGTGCCAGCAGTGGACCCCTAGGATCCCTCCACTTT; cdr3_aa: CASSGPLGSLHF
d_call: .; v_call: TRBV5-1; j_call: TRBJ1-5; clone_size: .; cdr3_nt: TGCGCCAGCAGCTTGGGAGGTTCGAAGGAGGAGCCCCAGCATTTT; cdr3_aa: CASSLGGSKEEPQHF
d_call: .; v_call: TRBV5-4; j_call: TRBJ1-1; clone_size: .; cdr3_nt: TGTGCCAGCAGCTTGAGCCAGGAGATTAGGGGCACTGAAGCTTTCTTT; cdr3_aa: CASSLSQEIRGTEAFF
d_call: .; v_call: TRBV19; j_call: TRBJ2-3; clone_size: .; cdr3_nt: TGTGCCAGTGGGAGAGGAAAGGGGACAGATACGCAGTATTTT; cdr3_aa: CASGRGKGTDTQYF
d_call: TRBD1; v_call: TRBV28; j_call: TRBJ1-1; clone_size: .; cdr3_nt: TGTGCCAGCAGATCAGGGGGGGCCGTTCGCTTCACTGAAGCTTTCTTT; cdr3_aa: CASRSGGAVRFTEAFF
d_call: TRBD1; v_call: TRBV28; j_call: TRBJ2-7; clone_size: .; cdr3_nt: TGTGCCAGCAGGCCCGGGACAGGGGACTACGAGCAGTACTTC; cdr3_aa: CASRPGTGDYEQYF
d_call: .; v_call: TRBV7-2; j_call: TRBJ2-4; clone_size: .; cdr3_nt: TGTGCCAGCAGCCCTCAACGGCTAGCCAAAAACATTCAGTACTTC; cdr3_aa: CASSPQRLAKNIQYF
d_call: .; v_call: TRBV6-1; j_call: TRBJ2-4; clone_size: .; cdr3_nt: TGTGCCAGCAGTGAGGGACATGCGAACATTCAGTACTTC; cdr3_aa: CASSEGHANIQYF
d_call: .; v_call: TRBV14; j_call: TRBJ2-7; clone_size: .; cdr3_nt: TGTGCCAGCAGTTTAATTGTGGGGGTGCAGTACTTC; cdr3_aa: CASSLIVGVQYF
d_call: TRBD1; v_call: TRBV27; j_call: TRBJ2-5; clone_size: .; cdr3_nt: TGTGCCAGCAGTTTATCTCCCGGACAGGGACAAGAGACCCAGTACTTC; cdr3_aa: CASSLSPGQGQETQYF
d_call: .; v_call: TRBV6-6; j_call: TRBJ2-1; clone_size: once; cdr3_nt: TGTGCCAGCAGGAGGGGGGGGGACTACAATGAGCAGTTCTTC; cdr3_aa: CASRRGGDYNEQFF
d_call: TRBD1; v_call: TRBV6-1; j_call: TRBJ2-7; clone_size: .; cdr3_nt: TGTGTCAGCTGCTCGCAGGGGGCTTCCTACGAGCAGTACTTC; cdr3_aa: CVSCSQGASYEQYF